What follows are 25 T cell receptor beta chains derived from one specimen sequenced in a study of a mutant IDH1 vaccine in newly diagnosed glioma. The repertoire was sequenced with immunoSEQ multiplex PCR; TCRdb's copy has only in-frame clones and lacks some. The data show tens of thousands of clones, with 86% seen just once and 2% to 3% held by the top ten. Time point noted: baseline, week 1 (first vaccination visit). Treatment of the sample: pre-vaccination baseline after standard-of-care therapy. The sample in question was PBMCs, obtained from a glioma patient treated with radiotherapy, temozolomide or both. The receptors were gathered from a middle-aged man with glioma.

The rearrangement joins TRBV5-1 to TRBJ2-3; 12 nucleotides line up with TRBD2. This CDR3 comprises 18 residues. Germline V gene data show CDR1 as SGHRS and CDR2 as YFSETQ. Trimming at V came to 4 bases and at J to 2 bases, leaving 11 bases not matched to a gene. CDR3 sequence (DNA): TGCGCCAGCAGCATTGGACTAGCGGGAACTCTAATCACAGATACGCAGTATTTT. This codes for CASSIGLAGTLITDTQYF.

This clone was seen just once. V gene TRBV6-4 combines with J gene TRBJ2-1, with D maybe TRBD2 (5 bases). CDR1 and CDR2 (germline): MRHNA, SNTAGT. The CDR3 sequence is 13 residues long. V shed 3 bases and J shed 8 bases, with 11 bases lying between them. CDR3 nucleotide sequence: TGTGCCAGCAGTGAAGGAGGCGGGTATGAGCAGTTCTTC. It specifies CASSEGGGYEQFF.

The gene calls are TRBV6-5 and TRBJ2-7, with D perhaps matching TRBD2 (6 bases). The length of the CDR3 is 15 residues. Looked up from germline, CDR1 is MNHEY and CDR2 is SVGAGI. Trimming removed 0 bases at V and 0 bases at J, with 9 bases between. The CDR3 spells CASSYSRAGSYEQYF. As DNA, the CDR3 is TGTGCCAGCAGTTACTCAAGAGCGGGCTCCTACGAGCAGTACTTC.

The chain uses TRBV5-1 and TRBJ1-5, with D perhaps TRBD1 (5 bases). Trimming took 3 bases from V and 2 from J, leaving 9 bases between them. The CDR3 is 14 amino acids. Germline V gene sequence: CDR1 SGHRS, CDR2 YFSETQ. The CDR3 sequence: CASSWGVGNQPQHF. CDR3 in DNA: TGCGCCAGCAGCTGGGGGGTAGGCAATCAGCCCCAGCATTTT.

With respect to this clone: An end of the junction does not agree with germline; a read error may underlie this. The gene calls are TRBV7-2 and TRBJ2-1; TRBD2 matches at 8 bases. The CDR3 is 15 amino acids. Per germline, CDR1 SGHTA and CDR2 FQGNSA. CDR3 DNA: TGTGCCAGCAGCCGCGCTAGGACTAGCTACCATGAGCAGTTCTTC. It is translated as CASSRARTSYHEQFF.

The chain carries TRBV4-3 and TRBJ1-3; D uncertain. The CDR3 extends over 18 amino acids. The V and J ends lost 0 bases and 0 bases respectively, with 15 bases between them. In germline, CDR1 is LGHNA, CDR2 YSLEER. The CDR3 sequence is CASSQDFAAGYSGNTIYF. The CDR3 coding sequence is TGCGCCAGCAGCCAAGACTTCGCGGCAGGTTACTCTGGAAACACCATATATTTT.

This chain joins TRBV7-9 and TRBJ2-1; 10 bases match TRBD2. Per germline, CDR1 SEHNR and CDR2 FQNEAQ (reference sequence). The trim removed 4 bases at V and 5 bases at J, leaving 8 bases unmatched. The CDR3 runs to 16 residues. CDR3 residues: CASSSSRGLANNEQFF. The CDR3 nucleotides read TGTGCCAGCAGCTCGAGCCGGGGACTAGCGAACAATGAGCAGTTCTTC.

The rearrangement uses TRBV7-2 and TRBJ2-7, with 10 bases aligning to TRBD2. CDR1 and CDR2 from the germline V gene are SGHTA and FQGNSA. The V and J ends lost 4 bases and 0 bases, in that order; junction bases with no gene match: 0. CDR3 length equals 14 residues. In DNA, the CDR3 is TGTGCCAGCAGCTCTAGCGGGAGCTCCTACGAGCAGTACTTC. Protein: CASSSSGSSYEQYF.

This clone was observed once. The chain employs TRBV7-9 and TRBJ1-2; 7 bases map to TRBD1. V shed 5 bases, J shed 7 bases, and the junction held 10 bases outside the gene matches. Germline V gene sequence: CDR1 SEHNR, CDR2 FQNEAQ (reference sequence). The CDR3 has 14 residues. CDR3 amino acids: CASSRDDRAGGYTF. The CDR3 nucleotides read TGTGCCAGCAGCCGAGACGACAGGGCTGGTGGCTACACCTTC.

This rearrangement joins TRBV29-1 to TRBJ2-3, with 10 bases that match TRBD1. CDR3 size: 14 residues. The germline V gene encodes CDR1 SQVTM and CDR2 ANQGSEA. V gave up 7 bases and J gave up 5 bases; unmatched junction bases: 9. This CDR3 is CSGGAGTGVDTQYF. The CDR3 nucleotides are TGCAGCGGGGGGGCCGGGACAGGGGTAGATACGCAGTATTTT.

The DNA for the CDR3 is TGCGCCAGCAGCTCGAGCTACGAGCAGTACTTC. Translated: CASSSSYEQYF. This chain connects TRBV5-1 to TRBJ2-7, with D unresolved. CDR3 length: 11 residues. With 3 bases removed from V and 3 bases from J, the gap between germline ends came to 4 bases. Germline V gene sequence: CDR1 SGHRS, CDR2 YFSETQ.

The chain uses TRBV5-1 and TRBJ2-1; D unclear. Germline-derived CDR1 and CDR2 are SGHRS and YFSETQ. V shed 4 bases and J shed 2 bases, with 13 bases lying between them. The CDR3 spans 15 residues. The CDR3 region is CASSRTTGPYNEQFF. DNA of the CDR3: TGCGCCAGCAGCCGGACCACCGGGCCCTACAATGAGCAGTTCTTC.

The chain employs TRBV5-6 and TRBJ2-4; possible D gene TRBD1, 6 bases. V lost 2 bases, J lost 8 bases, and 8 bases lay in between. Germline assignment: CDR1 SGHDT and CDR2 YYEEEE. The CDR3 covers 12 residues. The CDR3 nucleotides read TGTGCCAGCAGCTTAGAGGGGGACATTCAGTACTTC. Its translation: CASSLEGDIQYF.

The CDR3, as DNA: TGCAGCGGGACAGGGGGCGCAGATGGGGAGACCCAGTACTTC. Protein product: CSGTGGADGETQYF. The rearrangement links TRBV29-1 to TRBJ2-5, with 11 bases identical to TRBD1. Trimming took 7 bases from V and 5 from J; bases not matched to a gene: 9. CDR1 and CDR2 (germline): SQVTM, ANQGSEA. CDR3 length: 14 residues. The full variable domain, its missing parts supplied by reference TRBV29-1 and TRBJ2-5, is SAVISQKPSRDICQRGTSLTIQCQVDSQVTMMFWYRQQPGQSLTLIATANQGSEATYESGFVIDKFPISRPNLTFSTLTVSNMSPEDSSIYLCSGTGGADGETQYFGPGTRLLVL.

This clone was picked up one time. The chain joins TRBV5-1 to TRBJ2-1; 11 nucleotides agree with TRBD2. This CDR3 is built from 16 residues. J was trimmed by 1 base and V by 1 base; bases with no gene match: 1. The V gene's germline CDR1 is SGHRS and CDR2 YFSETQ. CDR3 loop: CASSLTSGSSYNEQFF. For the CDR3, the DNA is TGCGCCAGCAGCTTGACTAGCGGGAGTTCCTACAATGAGCAGTTCTTC. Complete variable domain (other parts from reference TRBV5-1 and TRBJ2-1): KAGVTQTPRYLIKTRGQQVTLSCSPISGHRSVSWYQQTPGQGLQFLFEYFSETQRNKGNFPGRFSGRQFSNSRSEMNVSTLELGDSALYLCASSLTSGSSYNEQFFGPGTRLTVL.

CDR3 bases: TGTGCCAGTAGTATAATGAGGGGCAATGAGCAGTTCTTC. It codes for CASSIMRGNEQFF. The chain couples TRBV19 to TRBJ2-1, with D possibly called TRBD1 or TRBD2 (5 bases each). Germline V gene sequence: CDR1 LNHDA, CDR2 SQIVND (reference sequence). V lost 2 bases, J lost 6 bases, and 8 bases lay in between. The CDR3 length is 13 residues.

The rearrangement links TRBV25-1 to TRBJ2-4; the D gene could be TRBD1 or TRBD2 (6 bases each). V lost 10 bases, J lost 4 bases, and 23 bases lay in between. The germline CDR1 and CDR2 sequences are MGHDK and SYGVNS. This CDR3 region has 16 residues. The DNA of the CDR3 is TGTGCCACCACGGATATAGGGGGGCAGGGTAAAAACATTCAGTACTTC. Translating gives CATTDIGGQGKNIQYF.

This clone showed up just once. The DNA of the CDR3 is TGTGCCAGCAGTGATGGCGCCTACACAGATACGCAGTATTTT. It yields the protein CASSDGAYTDTQYF. The rearrangement uses TRBV6-4 and TRBJ2-3; D uncertain. Germline CDR1 reads MRHNA; CDR2 reads SNTAGT. The V end was cut by 3 bases, the J end by 2 bases, with 9 bases between. CDR3 length: 14 amino acids.

The CDR3 loop reads CASSQRQGYEQYF. The CDR3 DNA reads as TGCGCCAGCAGCCAGAGGCAGGGCTACGAGCAGTACTTC. The gene calls are TRBV4-1 and TRBJ2-7; D might be TRBD1 (5 bases). Per the germline V gene, CDR1 is MGHRA and CDR2 is YSYEKL. V lost 3 bases, J lost 3 bases, and 9 bases lay in between. The CDR3 has 13 residues.

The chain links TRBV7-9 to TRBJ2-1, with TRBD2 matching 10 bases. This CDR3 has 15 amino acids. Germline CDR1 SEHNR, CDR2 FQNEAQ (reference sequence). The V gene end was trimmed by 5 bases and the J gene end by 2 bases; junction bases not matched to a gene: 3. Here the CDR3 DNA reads TGTGCCAGCAGCCAGCGGGAGGGCCCCTACAATGAGCAGTTCTTC. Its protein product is CASSQREGPYNEQFF.

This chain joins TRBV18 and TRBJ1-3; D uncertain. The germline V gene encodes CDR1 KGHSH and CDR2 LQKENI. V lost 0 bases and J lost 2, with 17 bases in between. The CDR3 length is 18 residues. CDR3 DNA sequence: TGTGCCAGCTCACCACCTCCCATGAGGGCGGCACCTGGAAACACCATATATTTT. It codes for CASSPPPMRAAPGNTIYF.

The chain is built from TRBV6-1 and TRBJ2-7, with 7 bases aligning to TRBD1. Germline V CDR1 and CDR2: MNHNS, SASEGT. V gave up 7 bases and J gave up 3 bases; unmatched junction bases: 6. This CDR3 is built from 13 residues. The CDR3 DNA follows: TGTGCCAGCACCCTGGGACAGAGCTACGAGCAGTACTTC. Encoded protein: CASTLGQSYEQYF.

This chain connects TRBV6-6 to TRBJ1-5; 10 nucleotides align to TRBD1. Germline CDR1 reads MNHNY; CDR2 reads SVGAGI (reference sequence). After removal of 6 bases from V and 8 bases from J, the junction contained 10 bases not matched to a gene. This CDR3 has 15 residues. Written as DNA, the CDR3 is TGTGCCAGCAGAGAGATCGACAGGGGGCTCGAGCCCCAGCATTTT. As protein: CASREIDRGLEPQHF.

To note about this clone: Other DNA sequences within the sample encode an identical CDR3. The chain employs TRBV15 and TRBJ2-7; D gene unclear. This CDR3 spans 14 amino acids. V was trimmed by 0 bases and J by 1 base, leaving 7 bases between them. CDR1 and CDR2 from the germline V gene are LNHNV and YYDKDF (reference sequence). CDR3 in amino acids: CATSRDRRSYEQYF. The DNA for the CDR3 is TGTGCCACCAGCAGAGATAGACGGTCCTACGAGCAGTACTTC.

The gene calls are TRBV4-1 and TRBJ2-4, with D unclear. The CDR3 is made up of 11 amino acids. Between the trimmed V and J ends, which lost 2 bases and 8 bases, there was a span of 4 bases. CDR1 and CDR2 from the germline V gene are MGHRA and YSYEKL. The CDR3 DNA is TGCGCCAGCAGCCAACAAGACATTCAGTACTTC. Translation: CASSQQDIQYF.